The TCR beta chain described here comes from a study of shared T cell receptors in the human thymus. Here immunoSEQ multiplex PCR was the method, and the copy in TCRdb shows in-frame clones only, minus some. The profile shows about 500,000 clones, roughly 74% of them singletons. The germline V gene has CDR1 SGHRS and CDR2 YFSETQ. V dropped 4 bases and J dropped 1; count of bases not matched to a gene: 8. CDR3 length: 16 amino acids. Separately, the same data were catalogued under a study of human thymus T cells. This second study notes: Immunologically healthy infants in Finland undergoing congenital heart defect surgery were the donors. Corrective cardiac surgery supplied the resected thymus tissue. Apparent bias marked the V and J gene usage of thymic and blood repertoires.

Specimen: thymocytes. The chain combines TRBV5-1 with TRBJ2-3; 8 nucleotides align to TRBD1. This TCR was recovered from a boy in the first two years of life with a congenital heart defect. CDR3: CASSSDRGPRTDTQYF. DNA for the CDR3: TGCGCCAGCAGCAGCGACAGGGGTCCCCGCACAGATACGCAGTATTTT.